Below are 28 T cell receptor beta chains sequenced from a single sample in a study of a mutant IDH1 vaccine in newly diagnosed glioma. These receptors' antigens are unknown. Regarding time point: week 5, during vaccination. Vaccination comprised doses that each held 300 ug of mutant IDH1 20-mer peptide, plus topical imiquimod. The repertoire was sequenced with immunoSEQ multiplex PCR; TCRdb's copy has only in-frame clones and lacks some. The table lists about 53,000 clones, around 84% of them singletons, with about 7.2% in the top ten. Specimen: PBMCs, collected from a glioma patient whose treatment included an IDH1 peptide vaccine. The receptors here all came from a woman aged 45 to 65 with glioma.

The chain carries TRBV10-1 and TRBJ1-1; a weak D match, TRBD1 (5 bases). Germline loops: CDR1 WNHNN, CDR2 SYGVQD (reference sequence). The CDR3 length is 13 residues. The V gene lost 7 bases and the J gene lost 1 base, with 10 bases spanning the gap. CDR3 amino acids: CASMLTANTEAFF. Written as DNA, the CDR3 is TGCGCCAGCATGCTGACAGCGAACACTGAAGCTTTCTTT.

CDR3 loop: CASSLQGGGYTF. DNA for the CDR3: TGTGCCAGCAGCTTACAGGGCGGAGGCTACACCTTC. The gene calls are TRBV7-9 and TRBJ1-2; the D gene is possibly TRBD1 (5 bases). The V end was cut by 2 bases, the J end by 8 bases, with 9 bases between. The CDR3 is 12 amino acids. CDR1 SEHNR and CDR2 FQNEAQ come from the germline V gene (reference sequence).

The V gene is TRBV28, the J gene TRBJ1-2, with 8 bases fitting TRBD1. Germline V gene sequence: CDR1 MDHEN, CDR2 SYDVKM. Trimming removed 6 bases from V and 0 bases from J; junction bases left unmatched: 3. CDR3 size: 14 residues. The CDR3 spells CASRKTGANYGYTF. The CDR3 bases are TGTGCCAGCAGAAAGACAGGGGCTAACTATGGCTACACCTTC.

The chain couples TRBV7-6 to TRBJ1-5, with D hard to call. V was clipped by 5 bases and J by 8 bases, with 10 bases between them. The CDR3 is 12 amino acids. The germline CDR1 and CDR2 sequences are SGHVS and FNYEAQ. As DNA, the CDR3 is TGTGCCAGCAGCCCGTATAAGGAGCCCCAGCATTTT. This codes for CASSPYKEPQHF.

The chain is built from TRBV5-1 and TRBJ2-5, with 8 positions matching TRBD1. Germline V gene lookup returns CDR1 SGHRS and CDR2 YFSETQ. Germline trimming cut 6 bases from V and 4 bases from J; bases unmatched to any gene: 2. This CDR3 has 12 amino acids. CDR3 in amino acids: CASTGGGETQYF. In DNA form, the CDR3 reads TGCGCCAGCACAGGGGGCGGAGAGACCCAGTACTTC.

The chain recombines TRBV9 with TRBJ2-5; perhaps TRBD1 as D (6 bases). CDR3 length equals 14 residues. V lost 4 bases to trimming and J lost 4 bases, with 14 bases between them. Germline loops: CDR1 SGDLS, CDR2 YYNGEE. Here the CDR3 reads CASSLGARRETQYF. DNA of the CDR3: TGTGCCAGCAGCCTGGGGGCCCGACGAGAGACCCAGTACTTC.

This clone is a singleton in its sample. The chain couples TRBV6-5 to TRBJ2-7; 8 nucleotides line up with TRBD1. The CDR3 contains 14 residues. Germline CDR1 MNHEY, CDR2 SVGAGI. With 2 bases clipped from V and 5 bases from J, the junction kept 5 bases outside the gene matches. The CDR3 spells CASSYDTGGNEQYF. CDR3 DNA sequence: TGTGCCAGCAGTTACGACACAGGGGGTAACGAGCAGTACTTC.

This chain joins TRBV19 and TRBJ1-5; D not certain. Trimming left V 0 bases short and J 0 bases short, with 12 bases between. CDR1 and CDR2 from the germline V gene are LNHDA and SQIVND (reference sequence). This CDR3 has 17 residues. The CDR3 spells CASSIDPSLYSNQPQHF. The CDR3 DNA follows: TGTGCCAGTAGTATAGACCCCAGCCTATATAGCAATCAGCCCCAGCATTTT.

The chain uses TRBV19 and TRBJ2-2; TRBD1 or TRBD2 may be the D gene (5 bases each). The CDR3 has 13 amino acids. The V end lost 5 bases, the J end lost 6 bases, and 10 bases lay between the germline ends. Germline CDR1 LNHDA, CDR2 SQIVND (reference sequence). The CDR3 DNA reads TGTGCCAGTAGTCTCGGGACCGCCGGGGAGCTGTTTTTT. It encodes CASSLGTAGELFF.

The chain carries TRBV7-9 and TRBJ2-2; possible D gene TRBD2, 6 bases. This CDR3 comprises 15 residues. Germline V gene sequence: CDR1 SEHNR, CDR2 FQNEAQ (reference sequence). V lost 3 bases, J lost 1 base, and 9 bases lay in between. This CDR3 is CASSLWRGNTGELFF. The CDR3, as DNA: TGTGCCAGCAGCTTGTGGAGGGGGAACACCGGGGAGCTGTTTTTT.

The chain joins TRBV28 to TRBJ1-2; the D gene is possibly TRBD1 (5 bases). The CDR3 extends over 14 amino acids. From germline, CDR1 is MDHEN and CDR2 SYDVKM. The germline V and J ends were trimmed by 4 bases and 9 bases, with 18 bases remaining between them. CDR3 in DNA: TGTGCCAGCAGTTCCGCCGCCGGGACGGAACGCTACACCTTC. Its translation is CASSSAAGTERYTF.

J is TRBJ1-2 and V is TRBV6-6, with a weak D call TRBD1 (6 bases). The CDR3 extends over 14 amino acids. V was shortened by 0 bases and J by 8 bases, with 13 bases between the two germline ends. CDR1 is MNHNY and CDR2 is SVGAGI in the germline V gene (reference sequence). The CDR3 region is CASSYSGQGNGYTF. CDR3 DNA sequence: TGTGCCAGCAGTTACTCGGGTCAGGGGAACGGCTACACCTTC.

This clone was detected once. The V gene is TRBV11-2, the J gene TRBJ1-5; possible D gene TRBD1, 6 bases. V was pared by 3 bases and J by 4 bases, with 13 bases between. The CDR3 runs 15 residues. Germline-derived CDR1 and CDR2 are SGHAT and FQNNGV. The DNA for the CDR3 is TGTGCCAGCAGCTTGAGCATGCAGGGGAATCAGCCCCAGCATTTT. Amino acids: CASSLSMQGNQPQHF.

In DNA, the CDR3 is TGTGCCTGGACAACTGGAGCCAAAAACATTCAGTACTTC. Translated, it gives CAWTTGAKNIQYF. This chain links TRBV30 with TRBJ2-4, with D hard to call. This CDR3 region has 13 residues. Trimming took off 4 bases at V and 0 bases at J, with 7 bases between the two ends. In germline, CDR1 is GTSNPN, CDR2 SVGIG (reference sequence).

This chain connects TRBV5-4 to TRBJ2-5; 10 positions agree with TRBD1. Trimming at V came to 0 bases and at J to 5 bases, leaving 4 bases not matched to a gene. CDR1 and CDR2 (germline): SGHNT, YYREEE (reference sequence). The CDR3 runs 15 residues. The CDR3 here is CASSLGQGAWETQYF. Here the CDR3 DNA reads TGTGCCAGCAGCTTGGGACAGGGGGCTTGGGAGACCCAGTACTTC.

DNA of the CDR3: TGTGCCAGCAGCTTAGGGGGGGTCGTGAGGCGGGAGCAGTACTTC. It specifies CASSLGGVVRREQYF. The genes are TRBV11-1 and TRBJ2-7; tentatively, D is TRBD2 (6 bases). Per the germline V gene, CDR1 is SGHAT and CDR2 is FQDESV (reference sequence). The V gene lost 1 base and the J gene lost 7 bases, with 17 bases spanning the gap. The CDR3 is 15 amino acids.

The CDR3 loop reads CASSEGAEAFF. In DNA, the CDR3 is TGTGCCAGCAGCGAAGGTGCTGAAGCTTTCTTT. The chain is built from TRBV7-9 and TRBJ1-1, with D unresolved. Germline CDR1 SEHNR, CDR2 FQNEAQ (reference sequence). This CDR3 is 11 amino acids long. V shed 5 bases and J shed 6 bases, with 7 bases lying between them.

This clone was seen a single time. The chain carries TRBV27 and TRBJ2-7; 7 bases agree with TRBD1. This CDR3 has 14 amino acids. Trimming cost V 6 bases and J 4 bases; bases outside gene matches: 9. CDR1 and CDR2 (germline): MNHEY, SMNVEV (reference sequence). The CDR3 loop reads CASSTSRGLYEQYF. The CDR3 DNA sequence: TGTGCCAGCAGCACTTCGAGGGGGCTGTACGAGCAGTACTTC.

This rearrangement joins TRBV7-2 to TRBJ2-3, with 10 bases identical to TRBD2. Germline CDR1 is SGHTA and CDR2 is FQGNSA. Trimming removed 8 bases from V and 8 bases from J; junction bases left unmatched: 16. The length of the CDR3 is 16 residues. The CDR3 region is CASALVSGGAGGTQYF. DNA of the CDR3: TGTGCCAGCGCACTAGTCAGCGGGGGGGCAGGTGGTACGCAGTATTTT.

V usage is TRBV5-4 and J usage is TRBJ2-1, with 13 bases lining up with TRBD2. The CDR3 runs to 17 residues. In germline, CDR1 is SGHNT, CDR2 YYREEE (reference sequence). V lost 5 bases, J lost 7 bases, and 12 bases stayed unmatched. CDR3 in DNA: TGTGCCAGCAGACCTGGACTAGCGGGGGCGGGGGGAAATGAGCAGTTCTTC. This gives the protein CASRPGLAGAGGNEQFF. Full variable domain (missing parts from reference TRBV5-4 and TRBJ2-1): ETGVTQSPTHLIKTRGQQVTLRCSSQSGHNTVSWYQQALGQGPQFIFQYYREEENGRGNFPPRFSGLQFPNYSSELNVNALELDDSALYLCASRPGLAGAGGNEQFFGPGTRLTVL.

In its sample, this clone was seen once. The CDR3, as DNA: TGTGCCAGCGGGGGGACGATGAACACTGAAGCTTTCTTT. It is translated as CASGGTMNTEAFF. The J gene is TRBJ1-1, the V gene TRBV6-6; tentatively, D is TRBD1 (5 bases). Trimming shortened V by 8 bases and J by 0 bases, and 10 bases separated the two germline ends. The CDR3 length is 13 residues. CDR1 and CDR2 (germline): MNHNY, SVGAGI (reference sequence).

This sequence joins TRBV10-3 and TRBJ2-3; 7 bases agree with TRBD1. Trimming at V came to 6 bases and at J to 5 bases, leaving 5 bases not matched to a gene. CDR3 length: 13 residues. CDR1 is ENHRY and CDR2 is SYGVKD in the germline V gene. Here the CDR3 DNA reads TGTGCCATCAGGGTCGGGACAGAAGATACGCAGTATTTT. Amino acid sequence: CAIRVGTEDTQYF.

The V call is TRBV2, the J call TRBJ2-2; unclear D gene. With 4 bases removed from V and 2 bases from J, the gap between germline ends came to 14 bases. Germline assignment: CDR1 SNHLY and CDR2 FYNNEI. This CDR3 spans 16 amino acids. The CDR3: CASSVSRTTNTGELFF. DNA of the CDR3: TGTGCCAGCAGTGTCTCTAGGACGACTAACACCGGGGAGCTGTTTTTT.

J is TRBJ2-1 and V is TRBV5-1, with no clear D. Trimming cost V 0 bases and J 7 bases, with 8 bases left between them. This CDR3 comprises 13 residues. CDR1 and CDR2 from the germline V gene are SGHRS and YFSETQ. The CDR3 nucleotides read TGCGCCAGCAGCTTGGAGGGTGGGAATGAGCAGTTCTTC. Translating it yields CASSLEGGNEQFF.

The chain joins TRBV10-3 to TRBJ1-2, with D possibly being TRBD1 (5 bases). V lost 4 bases and J 7 bases, leaving 16 bases between the germline ends. Germline lookup yields CDR1 ENHRY and CDR2 SYGVKD. This CDR3 is built from 14 residues. The DNA for the CDR3 is TGTGCCATCAGTGGTCAGGAGGGGAGTGGTGGCTACACCTTC. This encodes CAISGQEGSGGYTF.

This clone was picked up one time. This sequence joins TRBV6-4 and TRBJ1-5, with TRBD1 identical over 12 bases. Trimming at V came to 6 bases and at J to 11 bases, leaving 20 bases not matched to a gene. CDR1 MRHNA and CDR2 SNTAGT come from the germline V gene. CDR3 length: 18 amino acids. For the CDR3, the DNA is TGTGCCAGCAGCGCCGTGGGACAGGGGGCTGCGGCAATCAAGGCCCAGCATTTT. This encodes CASSAVGQGAAAIKAQHF.

This rearrangement joins TRBV6-4 to TRBJ2-2; a possible D gene is TRBD2 (7 bases). V gave up 3 bases and J gave up 5 bases, with 10 bases separating them. The CDR3 totals 14 residues. Germline CDR1 is MRHNA and CDR2 is SNTAGT. DNA for the CDR3: TGTGCCAGCAGTGAAGAGGGGGGGACCGGGGAGCTGTTTTTT. Its protein is CASSEEGGTGELFF.

The chain recombines TRBV18 with TRBJ1-3; D ambiguous. Looked up from germline, CDR1 is KGHSH and CDR2 is LQKENI. CDR3 length: 14 amino acids. V was clipped by 2 bases and J by 3 bases, with 8 bases between them. CDR3 in DNA: TGTGCCAGCTCACCAGGAACGGGTGGAAACACCATATATTTT. It specifies CASSPGTGGNTIYF.